These 20 T cell receptor beta chains share one sample of origin, sequenced in a study of T-cell memory formation after mild COVID-19. From the 5' RACE reads, TCRdb called clonotypes with MiXCR, one entry per CDR3 protein. The sample lists roughly 450,000 distinct CDR3 sequences; 15% to 20% were seen once. The sequenced material came from PBMCs or a T cell subset sorted from them (not recorded which). The receptors derive from an adult woman who had mild COVID-19 (a few samples of this study predate the infection). Cell type and time point are not known.

This sequence joins TRBV3-1 and TRBJ2-5; 9 positions agree with TRBD2. The CDR3 sequence is 18 residues long. J gave up 5 bases and V 2 bases, and 15 bases lay outside the gene matches. CDR1 LGHDT and CDR2 YNNKEL come from the germline V gene (reference sequence). The CDR3, as DNA: TGTGCCAGCAGCCAATATGCTAGCGGGGAGACTTGGCGGGAGACCCAGTACTTC. This translates into CASSQYASGETWRETQYF.

This clonotype was seen only a few times. The chain has TRBV12-3 or TRBV12-4 and TRBJ2-1; D is perhaps TRBD1 (6 bases). V was shortened by 4 bases and J by 2 bases, with 15 bases between the two germline ends. CDR3 length equals 16 residues. The CDR3 DNA reads TGTGCCAGCAGTTCCTGGACAGAGAGCCCCTACAATGAGCAGTTCTTC. Amino acids: CASSSWTESPYNEQFF.

This chain uses TRBV30 with TRBJ2-6; D gene unclear. The CDR3 spans 16 residues. Germline loops: CDR1 GTSNPN, CDR2 SVGIG (reference sequence). V dropped 2 bases and J dropped 1 base, with 12 bases sitting between them. The CDR3 nucleotides read TGTGCCTGGAGTCCCCTTGAGTCGTCTGGGGCCAACGTCCTGACTTTC. Encoded protein: CAWSPLESSGANVLTF.

This clonotype was observed a handful of times. This chain links TRBV6-6 with TRBJ1-5; D is possibly TRBD1 (5 bases). CDR1 is MNHNY and CDR2 is SVGAGI in the germline V gene (reference sequence). V dropped 5 bases and J dropped 0 bases, with 17 bases sitting between them. CDR3 length: 17 residues. The CDR3 nucleotides read TGTGCCAGCAGTGCAAGGGACCCGACAATTAGCAATCAGCCCCAGCATTTT. Translating gives CASSARDPTISNQPQHF.

This chain links TRBV5-1 with TRBJ1-2; 9 bases are shared with TRBD1. The trim removed 1 base at V and 5 bases at J, leaving 9 bases unmatched. From germline, CDR1 is SGHRS and CDR2 YFSETQ. This CDR3 comprises 16 residues. The CDR3 nucleotides read TGCGCCAGCAGCTTGTCCCCCGACAGGGGGTTGTATGGCTACACCTTC. This gives the protein CASSLSPDRGLYGYTF.

DNA for the CDR3: TGCAGCGCTCGGGGGTCAGGGGGCACAGATACGCAGTATTTT. It is translated as CSARGSGGTDTQYF. The chain carries TRBV29-1 and TRBJ2-3, with D possibly called TRBD1 or TRBD2 (6 bases each). This CDR3 comprises 14 residues. Trimming stripped 7 bases from V and 1 base from J, with 15 bases between. Germline CDR1 and CDR2: SQVTM and ANQGSEA.

A few counts support this clonotype. The rearrangement uses TRBV2 and TRBJ2-1; D might be TRBD2 (5 bases). This CDR3 has 13 amino acids. CDR1 SNHLY and CDR2 FYNNEI come from the germline V gene. Trimming removed 6 bases at V and 3 bases at J, with 9 bases between. The DNA of the CDR3 is TGTGCCAGCAGCATCGGGGACTACAATGAGCAGTTCTTC. As protein: CASSIGDYNEQFF.

This clonotype was seen more than once but under ten times. The chain links TRBV6-6 to TRBJ2-2; D unresolved. The V gene lost 4 bases and the J gene lost 4 bases, with 13 bases spanning the gap. CDR3 length: 15 amino acids. CDR1 and CDR2 from the germline V gene are MNHNY and SVGAGI (reference sequence). In DNA, the CDR3 is TGTGCCAGCAGTTCGGAGACCAGGTTCACCGGGGAGCTGTTTTTT. Translated, it gives CASSSETRFTGELFF.

V is TRBV20-1 and J is TRBJ2-3; D not resolved. Germline-derived CDR1 and CDR2 are DFQATT and SNEGSKA (reference sequence). The CDR3 has 11 residues. CDR3 DNA: TGCATCCCTGGGGGCACAGATACGCAGTATTTT. Its protein product is CIPGGTDTQYF.

This clonotype has more than one count but fewer than ten. For the CDR3, the DNA is TGCGCCAGCAGCTTCCACCCTTTGGACAATGAGCAGTTCTTC. This codes for CASSFHPLDNEQFF. The rearrangement uses TRBV5-1 and TRBJ2-1; D gene uncertain. Looked up from germline, CDR1 is SGHRS and CDR2 is YFSETQ. CDR3 length: 14 amino acids. The germline V and J ends were trimmed by 2 bases and 5 bases, with 11 bases remaining between them.

This clonotype was seen at least ten times. The V call is TRBV4-1, the J call TRBJ2-7, with D possibly called TRBD1 or TRBD2 (6 bases each). Germline loops: CDR1 MGHRA, CDR2 YSYEKL. V was pared by 1 base and J by 2 bases, with 9 bases between. This CDR3 has 14 residues. CDR3 region: CASSQVGGTYEQYF. The DNA for the CDR3 is TGCGCCAGCAGCCAAGTAGGGGGGACCTACGAGCAGTACTTC.

A single count supports this clonotype. This chain uses TRBV25-1 with TRBJ2-1; 10 nucleotides agree with TRBD1. Germline loops: CDR1 MGHDK, CDR2 SYGVNS. J lost 6 bases, V lost 5 bases, and 7 bases had no gene match. This CDR3 contains 15 residues. CDR3 in DNA: TGTGCCAGCAGTCCCGGGACAGGGGCTAGCAATGAGCAGTTCTTC. As protein: CASSPGTGASNEQFF.

This clonotype was counted between two and nine times. The gene calls are TRBV7-6 and TRBJ2-2, with D maybe TRBD2 (5 bases). Germline assignment: CDR1 SGHVS and CDR2 FNYEAQ. Trimming took 5 bases from V and 3 from J, leaving 10 bases between them. This CDR3 spans 14 amino acids. For the CDR3, the DNA is TGTGCCAGCAGCCGGACGGGGTACACCGGGGAGCTGTTTTTT. Translating gives CASSRTGYTGELFF.

V is TRBV6-1 and J is TRBJ2-1, with 7 bases fitting TRBD1. The CDR3 totals 15 residues. Germline V gene lookup returns CDR1 MNHNS and CDR2 SASEGT. Unmatched junction bases numbered 11, after V lost 7 bases and J lost 5 bases. The DNA of the CDR3 is TGTGCCAGCACTCGGGACAGTTGGGGCCACAATGAGCAGTTCTTC. Translation: CASTRDSWGHNEQFF.

This clonotype was seen a handful of times. V gene TRBV7-8 combines with J gene TRBJ1-2; the D gene is possibly TRBD1 (5 bases). Trimming removed 4 bases from V and 7 bases from J, with 16 bases in between. The V gene's germline CDR1 is SGHVS and CDR2 FQNEAQ. The CDR3 runs to 14 residues. CDR3 sequence reads: CASSSGRTFGGYTF. In DNA, the CDR3 is TGTGCCAGCAGCTCGGGACGGACCTTTGGTGGCTACACCTTC. The complete variable domain, with remaining parts taken from reference TRBV7-8 and TRBJ1-2, reads GAGVSQSPRYKVAKRGQDVALRCDPISGHVSLFWYQQALGQGPEFLTYFQNEAQLDKSGLPSDRFFAERPEGSVSTLKIQRTQQEDSAVYLCASSSGRTFGGYTFGSGTRLTVV.

The chain uses TRBV7-9 and TRBJ1-5; D is ambiguous. Germline V CDR1 and CDR2: SEHNR, FQNEAQ (reference sequence). The V gene lost 4 bases and the J gene lost 4 bases, with 11 bases spanning the gap. The CDR3 covers 14 residues. The CDR3 sequence is CASSWTGENQPQHF. The CDR3 DNA reads TGTGCCAGCAGCTGGACTGGGGAGAATCAGCCCCAGCATTTT. The variable domain in full, with the rest retrieved from reference TRBV7-9 and TRBJ1-5, is DTGVSQNPRHKITKRGQNVTFRCDPISEHNRLYWYRQTLGQGPEFLTYFQNEAQLEKSRLLSDRFSAERPKGSFSTLEIQRTEQGDSAMYLCASSWTGENQPQHFGDGTRLSIL.

The V call is TRBV20-1, the J call TRBJ2-3; 14 nucleotides line up with TRBD2. V was pared by 4 bases and J by 5 bases, with 14 bases of the junction left unmatched. Germline V gives CDR1 DFQATT, CDR2 SNEGSKA (reference sequence). CDR3 size: 18 residues. The CDR3 is CSAIGTSGRGATGDTQYF. CDR3 nucleotides: TGCAGTGCTATAGGGACTAGCGGGAGAGGGGCCACTGGAGATACGCAGTATTTT.

The chain couples TRBV12-3 or TRBV12-4 to TRBJ2-2; the D gene is possibly TRBD2 (5 bases). This CDR3 spans 17 amino acids. V lost 7 bases, J lost 4 bases, and 22 bases lay in between. CDR3 amino acids: CASKPARSGPSTGELFF. The CDR3 nucleotides are TGTGCCAGCAAGCCTGCCAGGAGCGGTCCTTCCACCGGGGAGCTGTTTTTT.

The rearrangement links TRBV29-1 to TRBJ2-3; 8 bases are shared with TRBD1. This CDR3 contains 13 residues. Per germline, CDR1 SQVTM and CDR2 ANQGSEA. The ends lost 7 bases at V and 5 bases at J; junction bases unmatched: 8. The CDR3: CSAQQGVVDTQYF. Here the CDR3 DNA reads TGCAGCGCCCAACAGGGGGTGGTAGATACGCAGTATTTT.

The sample holds many counts of this clonotype. The chain uses TRBV5-1 and TRBJ2-5; D tentatively reads TRBD1 or TRBD2 (5 bases each). The germline V gene encodes CDR1 SGHRS and CDR2 YFSETQ. Deletions cut 0 bases from V and 4 bases from J, with 13 bases between. This CDR3 is 15 amino acids long. The CDR3 bases are TGCGCCAGCAGCTTGGGACCAGGGAGTGGAGAGACCCAGTACTTC. Translation gives CASSLGPGSGETQYF.